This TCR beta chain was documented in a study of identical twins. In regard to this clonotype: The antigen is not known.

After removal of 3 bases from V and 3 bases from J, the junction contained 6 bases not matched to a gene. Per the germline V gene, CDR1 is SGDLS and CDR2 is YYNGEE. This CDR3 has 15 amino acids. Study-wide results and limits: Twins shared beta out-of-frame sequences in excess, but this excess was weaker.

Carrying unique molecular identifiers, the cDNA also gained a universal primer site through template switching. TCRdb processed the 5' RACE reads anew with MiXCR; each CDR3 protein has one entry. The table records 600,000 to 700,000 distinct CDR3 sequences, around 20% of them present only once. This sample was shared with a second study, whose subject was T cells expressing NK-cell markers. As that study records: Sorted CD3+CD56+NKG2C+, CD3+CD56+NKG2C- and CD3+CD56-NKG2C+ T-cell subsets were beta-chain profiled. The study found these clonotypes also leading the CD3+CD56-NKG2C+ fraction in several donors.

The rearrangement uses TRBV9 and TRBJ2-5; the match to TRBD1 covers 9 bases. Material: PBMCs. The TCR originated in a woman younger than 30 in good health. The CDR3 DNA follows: TGTGCCAGCAGCGCCGGGACAGGGTTGAAAGAGACCCAGTACTTC. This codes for CASSAGTGLKETQYF.